These 28 T cell receptor beta chains originate from one sample sequenced in a study of blood T cell repertoires in COVID-19. Clones were sequenced by immunoSEQ multiplex PCR, and TCRdb holds only the in-frame ones, with some missing. In the table there are about 140,000 clones, 65% to 90% of which are singletons. The sample consisted of peripheral blood. Receptors were obtained from a man aged 60 to 75 with active or convalescent COVID-19.

The J gene is TRBJ1-1, the V gene TRBV29-1; TRBD1 matches at 8 bases. This CDR3 has 13 amino acids. Germline V CDR1 and CDR2: SQVTM, ANQGSEA. The trim removed 6 bases at V and 5 bases at J, leaving 8 bases unmatched. The CDR3 DNA reads TGCAGCGTCTGGACAGGGTCAGGGACTGAAGCTTTCTTT. Translated, it gives CSVWTGSGTEAFF.

The chain couples TRBV6-5 to TRBJ2-1; TRBD1 matches at 8 bases. With V trimmed by 8 bases and J by 5 bases, 8 bases remained unmatched. The CDR3 spans 14 residues. Germline CDR1 reads MNHEY; CDR2 reads SVGAGI. Here the CDR3 reads CASRRTGWDNEQFF. DNA for the CDR3: TGTGCCAGCCGCCGGACAGGGTGGGACAATGAGCAGTTCTTC.

This clone showed up just a few times. This chain links TRBV7-2 with TRBJ2-3; 10 bases agree with TRBD2. Germline CDR1 is SGHTA and CDR2 is FQGNSA. Trimming at V came to 6 bases and at J to 3 bases, leaving 6 bases not matched to a gene. This CDR3 comprises 15 residues. Here the CDR3 reads CASRVAGGYTDTQYF. CDR3 sequence (DNA): TGTGCCAGCAGGGTAGCGGGGGGATATACAGATACGCAGTATTTT. Combining the CDR3 with reference TRBV7-2 and TRBJ2-3 gives the whole variable domain GAGVSQSPSNKVTEKGKDVELRCDPISGHTALYWYRQSLGQGLEFLIYFQGNSAPDKSGLPSDRFSAERTGGSVSTLTIQRTQQEDSAVYLCASRVAGGYTDTQYFGPGTRLTVL.

The CDR3 sequence: CASTAKGDGSGGAYTDTQYF. As DNA, the CDR3 is TGCGCCAGCACCGCCAAGGGGGATGGGAGCGGGGGGGCCTACACAGATACGCAGTATTTT. V usage is TRBV10-2 and J usage is TRBJ2-3; 10 bases agree with TRBD2. The CDR3 runs 20 residues. V shed 7 bases, J shed 2 bases, and the junction held 21 bases outside the gene matches. The germline V gene encodes CDR1 WSHSY and CDR2 SAAADI.

The chain has TRBV3-1 (or the pseudogene TRBV3-2) and TRBJ1-3; D remains ambiguous. V gave up 0 bases and J gave up 3 bases, with 12 bases separating them. Germline V gene data show CDR1 as LGHDT and CDR2 as YNNKEL (reference sequence). This CDR3 region has 16 residues. CDR3 amino acids: CASSQDGGGFGNTIYF. In DNA, the CDR3 is TGTGCCAGCAGCCAAGATGGAGGAGGGTTTGGAAACACCATATATTTT.

The rearrangement uses TRBV7-2 and TRBJ2-5; TRBD1 might be the D (5 bases). The length of the CDR3 is 14 residues. Germline values: CDR1 SGHTA, CDR2 FQGNSA. The V end was cut by 5 bases, the J end by 5 bases, with 15 bases between. The CDR3 region has the DNA TGTGCCAGCAGCCATAGCCAGGGTGGGGAGACCCAGTACTTC. Translated: CASSHSQGGETQYF.

The J gene is TRBJ1-1, the V gene TRBV7-2; TRBD1 matches 8 bases. V gave up 5 bases and J gave up 0 bases; unmatched junction bases: 8. The CDR3 length is 16 residues. Looked up from germline, CDR1 is SGHTA and CDR2 is FQGNSA. The CDR3 is CASSRDRRGMNTEAFF. CDR3 coding DNA: TGTGCCAGCAGCAGGGACAGGCGGGGGATGAACACTGAAGCTTTCTTT.

This clone has only a few counts. The chain recombines TRBV10-3 with TRBJ1-1, with 8 bases identical to TRBD1. Germline V gene sequence: CDR1 ENHRY, CDR2 SYGVKD. The CDR3 has 15 amino acids. Trimming cost V 2 bases and J 1 base; bases outside gene matches: 3. The CDR3 region is CAISEPGGRNTEAFF. The CDR3 DNA is TGTGCCATCAGTGAGCCAGGGGGCCGGAACACTGAAGCTTTCTTT.

This clone is a singleton in its sample. The J gene is TRBJ1-4, the V gene TRBV27, with 11 positions matching TRBD1. Germline lookup yields CDR1 MNHEY and CDR2 SMNVEV (reference sequence). The CDR3 length is 14 residues. V was pared by 5 bases and J by 12 bases, with 8 bases of the junction left unmatched. In nucleotides, the CDR3 is TGTGCCAGCAGTCTCGGGACAGGGGGAGAGGAACTGTTTTTT. This encodes CASSLGTGGEELFF.

This chain joins TRBV6-5 and TRBJ1-2; possibly TRBD1 for D (5 bases). Germline V lookup: CDR1 MNHEY, CDR2 SVGAGI. Trimming removed 1 base from V and 4 bases from J, with 10 bases in between. The CDR3 totals 14 residues. The CDR3 is CASSYFVDSYGYTF. The CDR3 DNA reads TGTGCCAGCAGTTACTTCGTCGACAGCTATGGCTACACCTTC.

The rearrangement uses TRBV27 and TRBJ2-1, with TRBD2 matching over 7 bases. V dropped 0 bases and J dropped 6; count of bases not matched to a gene: 5. There are 15 residues in the CDR3. The germline gives CDR1 MNHEY, CDR2 SMNVEV (reference sequence). In DNA form, the CDR3 reads TGTGCCAGCAGTTTATCCACCTCGGGGGGCAATGAGCAGTTCTTC. Its translation is CASSLSTSGGNEQFF.

The V call is TRBV12-3 or TRBV12-4, the J call TRBJ2-7, with TRBD1 matching over 7 bases. The junction had 5 bases not matched to a gene; V was cut back by 6 bases and J by 3 bases. This CDR3 is built from 13 residues. The CDR3 loop reads CASRQGQVYEQYF. DNA for the CDR3: TGTGCCAGCAGGCAAGGACAGGTCTACGAGCAGTACTTC.

The rearrangement uses TRBV19 and TRBJ2-5; tentative D call: TRBD2 (5 bases). This CDR3 has 13 residues. V gave up 5 bases and J gave up 4 bases, with 11 bases separating them. Germline V gene lookup returns CDR1 LNHDA and CDR2 SQIVND (reference sequence). The CDR3 loop is CASSHGEGETQYF. The CDR3 nucleotides are TGTGCCAGTAGTCACGGGGAAGGAGAGACCCAGTACTTC.

The chain is built from TRBV21-1 and TRBJ1-5; TRBD1, as called in the table, went unchecked against the DNA. TRBV21-1 is tagged as a pseudogene. This CDR3 has 18 residues. CDR3 residues: CASSKKYSGVGTNQPQHF. The DNA for the CDR3 is TGTGCCAGCAGCAAAAAGTACTCAGGGGTGGGGACGAATCAGCCCCAGCATTTT.

The chain carries TRBV6-2 or TRBV6-3 and TRBJ1-2; 8 nucleotides agree with TRBD1. Germline lookup yields CDR1 MNHEY and CDR2 SVGEGT. There are 15 residues in the CDR3. Trimming removed 5 bases from V and 4 bases from J; junction bases left unmatched: 9. CDR3 sequence: CASSTLRGLTYGYTF. CDR3 nucleotide sequence: TGTGCCAGCAGTACCCTCAGGGGGCTGACCTATGGCTACACCTTC.

The chain combines TRBV7-8 with TRBJ1-3; 8 bases match TRBD1. Trimming cost V 6 bases and J 4 bases; bases outside gene matches: 5. This CDR3 is 14 amino acids long. CDR1 and CDR2 (germline): SGHVS, FQNEAQ. The CDR3 loop is CASSSTGGGNTIYF. CDR3 DNA: TGTGCCAGCAGTTCCACAGGGGGAGGAAACACCATATATTTT.

The rearrangement uses TRBV2 and TRBJ2-6; TRBD1 aligns across 8 bases. Germline trimming cut 4 bases from V and 2 bases from J; bases unmatched to any gene: 4. CDR1 is SNHLY, CDR2 FYNNEI, per germline. The CDR3 loop spans 16 amino acids. The CDR3 here is CASSGATGAGANVLTF. The CDR3 DNA reads TGTGCCAGCAGTGGGGCGACAGGGGCTGGGGCCAACGTCCTGACTTTC.

The gene calls are TRBV19 and TRBJ1-2, with 10 nucleotides matching TRBD1. The V gene's germline CDR1 is LNHDA and CDR2 SQIVND (reference sequence). J was trimmed by 8 bases and V by 1 base; bases with no gene match: 7. This CDR3 is built from 15 residues. CDR3 loop: CASSIGTGGYWGYTF. The CDR3 coding sequence is TGTGCCAGTAGTATAGGGACAGGGGGTTATTGGGGCTACACCTTC.

The chain links TRBV6-2 or TRBV6-3 to TRBJ2-3; 10 nucleotides match TRBD2. Trimming at V came to 5 bases and at J to 2 bases, leaving 13 bases not matched to a gene. CDR1 MNHEY and CDR2 SVGEGT come from the germline V gene. The CDR3 has 18 residues. The CDR3: CASSHGPASGSTTDTQYF. CDR3 bases: TGTGCCAGCAGTCACGGCCCCGCTAGCGGGAGTACCACAGATACGCAGTATTTT.

A remark on this clone: This sample includes further DNA sequences coding for the same CDR3. The chain has TRBV5-1 and TRBJ2-5; 8 nucleotides align to TRBD1. CDR1 is SGHRS and CDR2 is YFSETQ in the germline V gene. The CDR3 covers 15 residues. The junction had 5 bases not matched to a gene; V was cut back by 3 bases and J by 1 base. The CDR3, as DNA: TGCGCCAGCAGCTCCGGACAGGGCGGCCAAGAGACCCAGTACTTC. Translation: CASSSGQGGQETQYF.

V and J are TRBV6-2 or TRBV6-3 and TRBJ1-5; the D is unclear. Germline assignment: CDR1 MNHEY and CDR2 SVGEGT. This CDR3 is built from 17 residues. Trimming took 2 bases from V and 5 from J, leaving 19 bases between them. CDR3 in amino acids: CASSYPLTRRRDQPQHF. CDR3 bases: TGTGCCAGCAGTTACCCTTTAACCCGGAGGCGCGATCAGCCCCAGCATTTT.

CDR3 region: CASSQDLHRGREKLFF. In DNA form, the CDR3 reads TGTGCCAGCAGCCAAGATCTGCACAGGGGGCGTGAAAAACTGTTTTTT. V is TRBV3-1 (or the pseudogene TRBV3-2) and J is TRBJ1-4; the match to TRBD1 covers 9 bases. The CDR3 length is 16 residues. Per the germline V gene, CDR1 is LGHDT and CDR2 is YNNKEL (reference sequence). Unmatched junction bases numbered 6, after V lost 0 bases and J lost 7 bases.

CDR3 protein: CASSYLGTGLFF. CDR3 bases: TGTGCCAGCAGTTACTTAGGGACAGGGCTGTTCTTC. The chain couples TRBV6-5 to TRBJ2-1; 9 bases line up with TRBD1. The CDR3 sequence is 12 residues long. Germline V gene data show CDR1 as MNHEY and CDR2 as SVGAGI. Trimming at V came to 1 base and at J to 15 bases, leaving 4 bases not matched to a gene.

The V call is TRBV28, the J call TRBJ1-4; 7 bases match TRBD1. The V segment lost 7 bases and the J segment 4 bases; nucleotides outside the gene matches: 9. Germline CDR1 reads MDHEN; CDR2 reads SYDVKM. The CDR3 runs 15 residues. Written as DNA, the CDR3 is TGTGCCAGCAAGTTGGAGGGGGCTAGTAATGAAAAACTGTTTTTT. Its translation is CASKLEGASNEKLFF.

V usage is TRBV4-3 and J usage is TRBJ2-3; unclear D gene. The CDR3 totals 15 residues. From germline, CDR1 is LGHNA and CDR2 YSLEER. The germline V and J ends were trimmed by 1 base and 5 bases, with 13 bases remaining between them. The CDR3 nucleotides read TGCGCCAGCAGCCAAGGTCCGAACCGAGGAGATACGCAGTATTTT. Residues: CASSQGPNRGDTQYF.

The CDR3 protein is CASSSSVQGVDGELFF. The DNA of the CDR3 is TGCGCCAGCAGCTCGTCAGTACAGGGAGTCGACGGGGAGCTGTTTTTT. The rearrangement uses TRBV5-1 and TRBJ2-2; a weak D match, TRBD1 (6 bases). The CDR3 contains 16 residues. Germline V gives CDR1 SGHRS, CDR2 YFSETQ. The V and J ends lost 3 bases and 7 bases respectively, with 19 bases between them.

V gene TRBV27 combines with J gene TRBJ1-2; 8 positions agree with TRBD1. The CDR3 extends over 13 amino acids. The junction had 5 bases not matched to a gene; V was cut back by 8 bases and J by 3 bases. Germline V gene data show CDR1 as MNHEY and CDR2 as SMNVEV (reference sequence). CDR3 nucleotides: TGTGCCAGCCGAACAGGGGGGGACTATGGCTACACCTTC. Translating gives CASRTGGDYGYTF.

This clone appeared once. This chain connects TRBV15 to TRBJ2-5; 9 bases are shared with TRBD2. The CDR3 consists of 16 residues. Germline CDR1 reads LNHNV; CDR2 reads YYDKDF (reference sequence). Trimming at V came to 4 bases and at J to 5 bases, leaving 11 bases not matched to a gene. This CDR3 is CATSTEAGGLMETQYF. In DNA, the CDR3 is TGTGCCACCAGCACAGAAGCGGGGGGATTGATGGAGACCCAGTACTTC.